This T cell receptor (beta chain) was captured in a study of shared clonotypes between healthy human individuals. The wider study: CD4 naive and CD4 memory each took three plates per donor, while CD8 naive took two and CD8 memory one.

The investigators split CD4+ cells into a CD45RA+ naive subset and a CD45RA-negative memory subset. Looked up from germline, CDR1 is SGHTS and CDR2 is YDEGEE. Trimming stripped 1 base from V and 6 bases from J, with 4 bases between. This CDR3 region has 12 residues. Assay used: immunoSEQ multiplex PCR; TCRdb lists only in-frame clones, some missing. The data hold 640,000 or so clones, with 55% to 75% observed a single time. The clonotype comes from a woman aged 25 to 39 in good health. Specimen: memory CD4+ T cells sorted from blood. Documented subset: CD45RA-negative fraction. The V gene is TRBV5-8, the J gene TRBJ2-2, with D unresolved. CDR3 loop: CASSLYPGELFF. CDR3 nucleotides: TGTGCCAGCAGCTTGTATCCCGGGGAGCTGTTTTTT.